The clone carrying this T cell receptor (beta chain) was detected many times. These data come from a study of CD4 and CD8 cells across lung adenocarcinoma regions. Localized lung adenocarcinoma, a non-small cell lung cancer, affected the donors. This CDR3 spans 17 amino acids. CDR1 and CDR2 from the germline V gene are MNHEY and SVGEGT. The trim removed 5 bases at V and 0 bases at J, leaving 8 bases unmatched. TCRdb reanalysed the PCR reads using MiXCR and keeps one entry per CDR3 protein. The sample gives over 9,500 distinct CDR3 sequences, roughly 60% of which show up once; 30% to 45% is in the top ten.

The TCR sequence derives from a female donor with lung adenocarcinoma. The CD4 and CD8 labels of this study may be unreliable. The material sequenced was CD8+ T cells from the margin of a lung tumor. The rearrangement joins TRBV6-2 or TRBV6-3 to TRBJ2-4, with TRBD2 matching over 9 bases. CDR3 loop: CASSPLSSGIAKNIQYF. CDR3 nucleotides: TGTGCCAGCAGTCCTCTTTCTAGCGGGATAGCCAAAAACATTCAGTACTTC.